This entry is about one TCR beta chain. This record comes from a study of cytomegalovirus exposure and HLA in healthy donors. The PCR ran on 60 Vbeta and 13 Jbeta primers. Sequenced by immunoSEQ multiplex PCR; TCRdb stores in-frame clones only, minus some. Of 200,000 to 250,000 clones in the sample, 70% to 90% were seen once. The CDR3 sequence is 14 residues long. CDR1 is MNHEY and CDR2 is SVGAGI in the germline V gene. With 6 bases clipped from V and 2 bases from J, the junction kept 6 bases outside the gene matches. This TCR came from a human donor in good health. The chain links TRBV6-5 to TRBJ1-1, with 7 bases matching TRBD1. Sequencing was carried out using PBMCs. This chain's CDR3 is CASSRGQINTEAFF. CDR3 sequence (DNA): TGTGCCAGCAGCCGGGGACAGATTAACACTGAAGCTTTCTTT.